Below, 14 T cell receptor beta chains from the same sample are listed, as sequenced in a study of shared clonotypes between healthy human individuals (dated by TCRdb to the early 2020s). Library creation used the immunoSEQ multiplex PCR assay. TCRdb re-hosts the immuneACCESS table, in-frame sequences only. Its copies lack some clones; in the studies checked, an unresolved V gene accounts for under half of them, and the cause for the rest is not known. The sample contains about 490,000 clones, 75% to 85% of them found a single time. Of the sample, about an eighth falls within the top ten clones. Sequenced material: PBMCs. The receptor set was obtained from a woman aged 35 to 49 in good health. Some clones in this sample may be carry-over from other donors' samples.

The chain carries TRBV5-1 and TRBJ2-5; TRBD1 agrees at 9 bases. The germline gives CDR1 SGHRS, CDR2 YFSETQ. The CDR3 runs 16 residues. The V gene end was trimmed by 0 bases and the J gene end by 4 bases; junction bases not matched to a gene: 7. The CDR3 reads CASSLANRGLVETQYF. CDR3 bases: TGCGCCAGCAGCTTGGCGAACAGGGGGCTGGTAGAGACCCAGTACTTC.

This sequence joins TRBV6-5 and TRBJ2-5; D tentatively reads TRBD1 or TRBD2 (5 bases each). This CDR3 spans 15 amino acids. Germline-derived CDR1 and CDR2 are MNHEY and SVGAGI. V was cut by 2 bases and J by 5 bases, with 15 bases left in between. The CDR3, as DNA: TGTGCCAGCAGTTACACCCGAGGGGCAGTGGAGACCCAGTACTTC. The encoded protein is CASSYTRGAVETQYF.

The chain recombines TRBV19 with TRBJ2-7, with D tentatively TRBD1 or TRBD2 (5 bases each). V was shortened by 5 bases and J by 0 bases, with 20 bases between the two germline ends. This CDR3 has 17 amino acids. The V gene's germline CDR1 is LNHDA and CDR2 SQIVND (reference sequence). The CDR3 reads CASSRFGASPGSYEQYF. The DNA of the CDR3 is TGTGCCAGTAGTCGGTTCGGGGCCTCACCGGGCTCCTACGAGCAGTACTTC.

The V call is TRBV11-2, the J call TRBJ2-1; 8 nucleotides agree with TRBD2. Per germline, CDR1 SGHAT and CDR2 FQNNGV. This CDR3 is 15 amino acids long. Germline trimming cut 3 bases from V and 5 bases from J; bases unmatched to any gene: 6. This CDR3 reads CASSFAGLAHNEQFF. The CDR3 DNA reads TGTGCCAGCAGCTTTGCTGGACTAGCCCACAATGAGCAGTTCTTC.

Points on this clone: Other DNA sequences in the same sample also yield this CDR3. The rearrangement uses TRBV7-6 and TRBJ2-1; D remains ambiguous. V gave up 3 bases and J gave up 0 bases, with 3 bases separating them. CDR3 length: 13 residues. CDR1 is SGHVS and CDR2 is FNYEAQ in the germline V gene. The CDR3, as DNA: TGTGCCAGCAGCTTGGGCTCCTACAATGAGCAGTTCTTC. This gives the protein CASSLGSYNEQFF.

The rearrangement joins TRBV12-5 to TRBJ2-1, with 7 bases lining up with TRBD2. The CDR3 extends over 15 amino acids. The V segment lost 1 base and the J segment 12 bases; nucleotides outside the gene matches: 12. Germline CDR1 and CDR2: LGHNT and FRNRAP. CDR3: CASGLGGSVFGGQFF. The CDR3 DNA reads TGTGCTAGTGGTTTGGGCGGGAGTGTGTTCGGTGGGCAGTTCTTC.

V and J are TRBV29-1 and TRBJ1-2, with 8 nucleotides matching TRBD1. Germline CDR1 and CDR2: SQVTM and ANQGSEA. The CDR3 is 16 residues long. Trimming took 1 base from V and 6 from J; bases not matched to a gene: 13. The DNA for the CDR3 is TGCAGCGTTGAAGGTTGGGGAGACCAGGGGGCGAATGGCTACACCTTC. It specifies CSVEGWGDQGANGYTF.

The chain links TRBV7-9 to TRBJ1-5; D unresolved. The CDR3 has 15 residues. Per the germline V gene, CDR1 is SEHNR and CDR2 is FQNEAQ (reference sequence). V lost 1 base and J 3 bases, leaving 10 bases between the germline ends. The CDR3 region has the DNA TGTGCCAGCAGCTTAGAGGGCGGAGACAATCAGCCCCAGCATTTT. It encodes CASSLEGGDNQPQHF.

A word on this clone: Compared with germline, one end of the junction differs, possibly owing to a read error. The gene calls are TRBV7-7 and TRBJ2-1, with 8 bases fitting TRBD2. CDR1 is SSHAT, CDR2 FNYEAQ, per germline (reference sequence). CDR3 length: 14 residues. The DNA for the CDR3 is TGTGCTAGCAGCTTAGCCGGGAGGGACAATGAGCAGTTCTTC. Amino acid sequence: CASSLAGRDNEQFF.

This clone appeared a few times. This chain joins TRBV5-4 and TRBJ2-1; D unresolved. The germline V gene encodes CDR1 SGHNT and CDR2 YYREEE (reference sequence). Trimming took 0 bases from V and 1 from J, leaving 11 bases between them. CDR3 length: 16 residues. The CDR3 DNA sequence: TGTGCCAGCAGCTTGGCTGGTAGGAGTTCCTACAATGAGCAGTTCTTC. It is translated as CASSLAGRSSYNEQFF.

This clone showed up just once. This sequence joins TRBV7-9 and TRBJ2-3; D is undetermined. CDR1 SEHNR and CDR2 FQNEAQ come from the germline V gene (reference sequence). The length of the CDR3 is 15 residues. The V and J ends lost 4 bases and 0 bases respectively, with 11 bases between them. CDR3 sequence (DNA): TGTGCCAGCAGCTACGCTCATCCAAGCACAGATACGCAGTATTTT. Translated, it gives CASSYAHPSTDTQYF.

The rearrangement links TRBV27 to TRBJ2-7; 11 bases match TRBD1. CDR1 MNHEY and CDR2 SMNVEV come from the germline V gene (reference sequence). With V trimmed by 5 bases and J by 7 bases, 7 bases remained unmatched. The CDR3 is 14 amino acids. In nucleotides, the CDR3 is TGTGCCAGCAGTCAAGGACAGGGGGCCTTGGAGCAGTACTTC. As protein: CASSQGQGALEQYF.

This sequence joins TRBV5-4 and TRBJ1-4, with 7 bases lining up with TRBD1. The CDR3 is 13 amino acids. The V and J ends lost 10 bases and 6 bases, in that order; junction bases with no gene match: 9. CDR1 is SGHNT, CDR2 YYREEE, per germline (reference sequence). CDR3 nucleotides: TGTGCCTGCTCAGGGGGATTAGATGAAAAACTGTTTTTT. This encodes CACSGGLDEKLFF.

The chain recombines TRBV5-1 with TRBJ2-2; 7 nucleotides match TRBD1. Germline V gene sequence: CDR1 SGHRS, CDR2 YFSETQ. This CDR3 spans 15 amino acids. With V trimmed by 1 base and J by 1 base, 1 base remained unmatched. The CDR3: CASSLRTGNTGELFF. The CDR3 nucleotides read TGCGCCAGCAGCTTGAGGACAGGGAACACCGGGGAGCTGTTTTTT.